This T cell receptor (beta chain) came from a study of blood T cell repertoires in COVID-19. Study context: Spain, Italy and the United States supplied samples that represented acute and convalescent COVID-19.

As processed by the authors: Amplification from reference gene primers served as the basis for estimated nucleated cell counts. TCRdb keeps only in-frame clones here, not all; method: immunoSEQ multiplex PCR. That table furnishes V, J and clone size, whereas the DNA furnished D and trimming. This repertoire shows roughly 49,000 clones, more than 90% found once; its top ten account for around a tenth. The CDR3 contains 17 residues. Germline V gene data show CDR1 as LNHDA and CDR2 as SQIVND (reference sequence). The V end lost 5 bases, the J end lost 6 bases, and 23 bases lay between the germline ends.

The TCR comes from a woman older than 75 with acute or convalescent COVID-19. The chain recombines TRBV19 with TRBJ2-1; D unclear. Sequenced material: peripheral blood. The CDR3 coding sequence is TGTGCCAGTAGTCTCTCCAAAACTCGAAAACCGAGCAATGAGCAGTTCTTC. Residues: CASSLSKTRKPSNEQFF.